A single sample gave rise to the 15 T cell receptor beta chains below, sequenced in a study of shared clonotypes between healthy human individuals. Profiled with immunoSEQ multiplex PCR; TCRdb holds only in-frame clones, not every one. The sample has roughly 2,000,000 clones; about 95% are singletons. Selected positively for CCR7 and CD45RO-negative, naive CD8 cells excluded terminally differentiated effector memory CD45RA+ cells. Sample: naive CD8+ T cells sorted from blood. The receptors shown here come from a man between 18 and 29 years old in good health.

In the case of this clone: The same CDR3 also results from other DNA sequences found in this sample. The chain uses TRBV4-1 and TRBJ2-7; D call uncertain. Germline V gene data show CDR1 as MGHRA and CDR2 as YSYEKL. There are 14 residues in the CDR3. The V end was cut by 4 bases, the J end by 6 bases, with 16 bases between. The CDR3 loop is CASSLGLGSGEQYF. The CDR3 region has the DNA TGCGCCAGCAGCCTTGGTCTCGGGTCTGGCGAGCAGTACTTC.

This clone was detected only a few times. The gene calls are TRBV23-1 and TRBJ2-7; D possibly corresponds to TRBD1 (7 bases). Being an ORF, TRBV23-1 has a function that is uncertain. The V and J ends lost 3 bases and 2 bases respectively, with 17 bases between them. The CDR3 contains 16 residues. As DNA, the CDR3 is TGCGCCAGCAGTCATGGAGGAGGGGACAGCGCCTACGAGCAGTACTTC. Encoded protein: CASSHGGGDSAYEQYF.

V is TRBV25-1 and J is TRBJ1-2; the match to TRBD1 covers 11 bases. The CDR3 sequence is 14 residues long. Germline V gives CDR1 MGHDK, CDR2 SYGVNS. The V and J ends lost 5 bases and 4 bases, in that order; junction bases with no gene match: 3. The CDR3 sequence: CASSLGTGGYGYTF. DNA of the CDR3: TGTGCCAGCAGTTTGGGGACAGGGGGCTATGGCTACACCTTC.

The chain combines TRBV21-1 with TRBJ2-2; the table assigns TRBD1, which was not confirmed against the DNA. TRBV21-1 is given as a pseudogene. This CDR3 comprises 13 residues. The CDR3 is CARQGTRGGELFF. The CDR3 DNA follows: TGTGCCAGACAGGGGACTCGGGGCGGGGAGCTGTTTTTT.

V gene TRBV5-4 combines with J gene TRBJ2-3, with TRBD1 identical over 7 bases. The trim removed 3 bases at V and 3 bases at J, leaving 10 bases unmatched. The germline V gene has CDR1 SGHNT and CDR2 YYREEE (reference sequence). The CDR3 contains 16 residues. Here the CDR3 reads CASSWLETGMTDTQYF. CDR3 DNA: TGTGCCAGCAGCTGGCTTGAGACAGGGATGACAGATACGCAGTATTTT.

V gene TRBV7-9 combines with J gene TRBJ2-1; D not resolved. Trimming cost V 5 bases and J 2 bases, with 13 bases left between them. This CDR3 has 15 amino acids. Germline V gene sequence: CDR1 SEHNR, CDR2 FQNEAQ (reference sequence). CDR3: CASSPTLSPYNEQFF. In DNA, the CDR3 is TGTGCCAGCAGCCCCACTTTAAGCCCCTACAATGAGCAGTTCTTC.

V is TRBV18 and J is TRBJ2-7; possibly TRBD2 for D (7 bases). In germline, CDR1 is KGHSH, CDR2 LQKENI. CDR3 size: 15 residues. The V and J ends lost 0 bases and 7 bases respectively, with 16 bases between them. The CDR3 spells CASSPPGAGVREQYF. The CDR3 DNA follows: TGTGCCAGCTCACCACCGGGGGCGGGAGTACGAGAGCAGTACTTC.

About this clone: Given the absence of the conserved phenylalanine or tryptophan at the CDR3 end, a read error is likely. The limits of the CDR3 on the DNA are not certain, so only TCRdb's listed CDR3 is given. J is TRBJ2-3 and V is TRBV30; the D segment call TRBD2 is taken from the table without a DNA check. The CDR3 has 14 residues if both end residues are counted. The germline gives CDR1 GTSNPN, CDR2 SVGIG (reference sequence). The CDR3 region is CAGNSGGTLGLHFA.

The gene calls are TRBV11-2 and TRBJ2-2, with 12 bases lining up with TRBD2. Germline CDR1 SGHAT, CDR2 FQNNGV. The CDR3 extends over 18 amino acids. The trim removed 3 bases at V and 2 bases at J, leaving 7 bases unmatched. CDR3 residues: CASSFSTSGGPNTGELFF. CDR3 DNA: TGTGCCAGCAGCTTTTCGACTAGCGGGGGCCCTAACACCGGGGAGCTGTTTTTT.

This chain uses TRBV19 with TRBJ2-3; possibly TRBD2 for D (5 bases). The CDR3 length is 15 residues. Trimming removed 3 bases at V and 10 bases at J, with 20 bases between. Per the germline V gene, CDR1 is LNHDA and CDR2 is SQIVND (reference sequence). The CDR3 DNA follows: TGTGCCAGTAGTATCGCTCTCTCGGCTGAGCGGCCGCAGTATTTT. Amino acid sequence: CASSIALSAERPQYF.

As concerns this clone: Distinct nucleotide sequences in the sample also encode this CDR3. CDR3 coding DNA: TGTGCCAGCAGTCTAGACTGGAACACTGAAGCTTTCTTT. This codes for CASSLDWNTEAFF. The chain links TRBV27 to TRBJ1-1; D call uncertain. Trimming pared 5 bases from V and 1 base from J, leaving 8 bases between. There are 13 residues in the CDR3. Germline CDR1 reads MNHEY; CDR2 reads SMNVEV (reference sequence).

This clone was picked up a small number of times. The rearrangement links TRBV7-8 to TRBJ1-3; a weak D match, TRBD1 (6 bases). V lost 5 bases and J lost 3, with 17 bases in between. In germline, CDR1 is SGHVS, CDR2 FQNEAQ. The CDR3 consists of 16 residues. In DNA, the CDR3 is TGTGCCAGCAGCCCAGCGTCGGGGGCAAGTGGAAACACCATATATTTT. Encoded protein: CASSPASGASGNTIYF.

The chain is built from TRBV4-2 and TRBJ2-5, with TRBD2 matching over 8 bases. CDR1 and CDR2 (germline): LGHNA, YNFKEQ. The CDR3 covers 17 residues. The V segment lost 5 bases and the J segment 3 bases; nucleotides outside the gene matches: 14. The DNA for the CDR3 is TGTGCCAGCAGCAGCCACGGTGGCGGGAGGATGGAAGAGACCCAGTACTTC. Protein product: CASSSHGGGRMEETQYF.

The V and J genes are TRBV5-6 and TRBJ1-6; D unresolved. The CDR3 sequence is 13 residues long. Germline values: CDR1 SGHDT, CDR2 YYEEEE. The V and J ends lost 2 bases and 17 bases respectively, with 17 bases between them. The CDR3 loop reads CASSFLGSSEIHF. The CDR3 DNA reads as TGTGCCAGCAGCTTTTTGGGTTCGTCGGAAATCCACTTT.

The chain uses TRBV7-9 and TRBJ1-1, with a weak D call TRBD1 (6 bases). Trimming removed 7 bases at V and 7 bases at J, with 25 bases between. Per the germline V gene, CDR1 is SEHNR and CDR2 is FQNEAQ (reference sequence). The CDR3 extends over 16 amino acids. The CDR3 region has the DNA TGTGCCAGCACCACCGGGGCAGAGGGGGGAAACTATGAAGCTTTCTTT. Its translation: CASTTGAEGGNYEAFF.